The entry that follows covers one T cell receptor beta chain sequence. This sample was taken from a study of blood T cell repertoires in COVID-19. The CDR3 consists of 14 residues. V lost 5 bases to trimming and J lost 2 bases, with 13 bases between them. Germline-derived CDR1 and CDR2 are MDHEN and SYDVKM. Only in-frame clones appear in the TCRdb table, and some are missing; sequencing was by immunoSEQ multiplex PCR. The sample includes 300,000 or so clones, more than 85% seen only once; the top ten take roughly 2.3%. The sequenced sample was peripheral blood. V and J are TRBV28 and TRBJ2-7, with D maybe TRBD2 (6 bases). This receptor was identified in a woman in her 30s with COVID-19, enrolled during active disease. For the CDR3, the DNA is TGTGCCAGCAGTCTCCGACTAGTCCCCTACGAGCAGTACTTC. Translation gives CASSLRLVPYEQYF.